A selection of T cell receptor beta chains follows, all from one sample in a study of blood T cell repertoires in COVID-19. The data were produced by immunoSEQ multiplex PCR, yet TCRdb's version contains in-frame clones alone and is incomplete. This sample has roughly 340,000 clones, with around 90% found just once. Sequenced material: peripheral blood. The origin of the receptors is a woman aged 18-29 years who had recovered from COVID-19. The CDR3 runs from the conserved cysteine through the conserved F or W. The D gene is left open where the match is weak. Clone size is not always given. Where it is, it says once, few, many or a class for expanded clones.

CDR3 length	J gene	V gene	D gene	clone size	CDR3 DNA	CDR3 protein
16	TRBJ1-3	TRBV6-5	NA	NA	TGTGCCAGCAGTTACTCGAGGGGGAGCTCTGGAAACACCATATATTTT	CASSYSRGSSGNTIYF
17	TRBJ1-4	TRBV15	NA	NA	TGTGCCACCAGCAGAGATCTAGTGGCAGGGGAAGGTGAAAAACTGTTTTTT	CATSRDLVAGEGEKLFF
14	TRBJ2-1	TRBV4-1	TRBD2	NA	TGCGCCAGCAGCCAAGGGGGGGGCTACAATGAGCAGTTCTTC	CASSQGGGYNEQFF
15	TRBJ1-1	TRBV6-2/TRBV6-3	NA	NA	TGTGCCAGCAGTTACTCGTCCAGATATAACACTGAAGCTTTCTTT	CASSYSSRYNTEAFF
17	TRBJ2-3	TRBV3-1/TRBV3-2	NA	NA	TGTGCCAGCAGCCACGCTGGGGCCGACACTAGCACAGATACGCAGTATTTT	CASSHAGADTSTDTQYF
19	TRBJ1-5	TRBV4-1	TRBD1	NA	TGCGCCAGCAGCCAGACCGCGCCCCCGCGGGGACAGAACAATCAGCCCCAGCATTTT	CASSQTAPPRGQNNQPQHF
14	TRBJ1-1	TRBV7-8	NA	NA	TGTGCCAGCAGCCGGGAGACGACTATGGTTGAAGCTTTCTTT	CASSRETTMVEAFF
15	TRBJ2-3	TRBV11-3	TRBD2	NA	TGTGCCAGCAGCCACCGGCGGGAGGGCTCAGATACGCAGTATTTT	CASSHRREGSDTQYF
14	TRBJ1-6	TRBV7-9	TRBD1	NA	TGTGCCAGCAGCTTCACAGGGGCTAATTCACCCCTCCACTTT	CASSFTGANSPLHF
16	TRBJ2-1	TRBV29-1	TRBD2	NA	TGCAGCGTTGTCGGTGGGCTAGCGGGGTCCTACAATGAGCAGTTCTTC	CSVVGGLAGSYNEQFF
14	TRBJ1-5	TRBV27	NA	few	TGTGCCAGCAGTCCCGTAAATAGCAATCAGCCCCAGCATTTT	CASSPVNSNQPQHF
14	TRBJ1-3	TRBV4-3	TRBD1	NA	TGCGCCAGCAGCATGGACAGGGGGCGAAACACCATATATTTT	CASSMDRGRNTIYF
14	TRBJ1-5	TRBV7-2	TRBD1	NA	TGTGCCAGCAGCCAAGGGGGCGCGGGTCAGCCCCAGCATTTT	CASSQGGAGQPQHF
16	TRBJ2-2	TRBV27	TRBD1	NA	TGTGCCAGCAGCCGTCGGACAGGGGGCCACACCGGGGAGCTGTTTTTT	CASSRRTGGHTGELFF
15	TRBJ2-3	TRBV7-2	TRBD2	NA	TGTGCCAGCAGACAAAGCGGGAGGGGCACAGATACGCAGTATTTT	CASRQSGRGTDTQYF
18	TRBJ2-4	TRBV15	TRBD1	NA	TGTGCCACCAGCCCCCGGGACAGGGGGCTCGGTGGGAAAAACATTCAGTACTTC	CATSPRDRGLGGKNIQYF
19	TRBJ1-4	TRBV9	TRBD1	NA	TGTGCCAGCAGCGTAGATCCAGGGGGCTCCTATGCAACTAATGAAAAACTGTTTTTT	CASSVDPGGSYATNEKLFF
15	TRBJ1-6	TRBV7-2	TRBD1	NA	TGTGCCAGCAGTGTCCGACAGGGACTTAATTCACCCCTCCACTTT	CASSVRQGLNSPLHF
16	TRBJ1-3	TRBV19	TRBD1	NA	TGTGCCAGTAGTATAAGACAGGGGGCAATCGGAAACACCATATATTTT	CASSIRQGAIGNTIYF
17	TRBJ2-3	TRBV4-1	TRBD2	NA	TGCGCCAGCAGCCCCCTTTTTTTGCGGGAGTTAGCAGATACGCAGTATTTT	CASSPLFLRELADTQYF
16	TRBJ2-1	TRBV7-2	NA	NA	TGTGCCAGCAGGCGCTCTGGAGCGGGTTCGTACAATGAGCAGTTCTTC	CASRRSGAGSYNEQFF
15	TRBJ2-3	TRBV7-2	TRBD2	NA	TGTGCCAGCAGCTTAGATTCTAGCGGGAGGGATACGCAGTATTTT	CASSLDSSGRDTQYF
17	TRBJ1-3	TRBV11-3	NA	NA	TGTGCCAGCAGCTCAGCTTCCCGAGGGGGTTCTGGAAACACCATATATTTT	CASSSASRGGSGNTIYF
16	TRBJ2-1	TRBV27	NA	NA	TGTGCCAGCAGTTTACTTCCGGGATCGAAGAACAATGAGCAGTTCTTC	CASSLLPGSKNNEQFF
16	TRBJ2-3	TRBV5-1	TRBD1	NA	TGCGCCAGCAGCTCGAGGGACAGTTTGAGCACAGATACGCAGTATTTT	CASSSRDSLSTDTQYF
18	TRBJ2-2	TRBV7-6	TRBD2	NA	TGTGCCAGCAGCCCTTCCACAGCGGGAGGCCAGAACACCGGGGAGCTGTTTTTT	CASSPSTAGGQNTGELFF
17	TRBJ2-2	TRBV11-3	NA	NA	TGTGCCAGCAGCTCCGAAGGGAGAATGGTGGACACCGGGGAGCTGTTTTTT	CASSSEGRMVDTGELFF
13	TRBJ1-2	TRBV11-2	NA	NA	TGTGCCAGCAGCTTAGATCACAGGATGGGCTACACCTTC	CASSLDHRMGYTF
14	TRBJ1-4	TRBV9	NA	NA	TGTGCCAGCAATCCCGGGGGGAATAATGAAAAACTGTTTTTT	CASNPGGNNEKLFF
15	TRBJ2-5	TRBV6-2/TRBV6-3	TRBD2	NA	TGTGCCAGCAACCCCCTAGCGGGAGGGGAAGAGACCCAGTACTTC	CASNPLAGGEETQYF
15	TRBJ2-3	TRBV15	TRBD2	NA	TGTGCCACCAGCAGTCTAGCGGGAGTTTTTAATACGCAGTATTTT	CATSSLAGVFNTQYF
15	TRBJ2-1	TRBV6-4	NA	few	TGTGCCAGCAGCGATCCGGGACAGACTAGCAATGAGCAGTTCTTC	CASSDPGQTSNEQFF
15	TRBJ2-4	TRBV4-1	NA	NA	TGCGCCAGCAGGCAGTCCGTAGCGTCCAAAAACATTCAGTACTTC	CASRQSVASKNIQYF
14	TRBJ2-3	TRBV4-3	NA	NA	TGCGCCAGCAGCCAACAAGGGGGCACAGATACGCAGTATTTT	CASSQQGGTDTQYF
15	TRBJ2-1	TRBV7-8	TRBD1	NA	TGTGCCAGCAGCAGAACTTGGACAGGGGGCAATGAGCAGTTCTTC	CASSRTWTGGNEQFF
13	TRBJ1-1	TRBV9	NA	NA	TGTGCCAGCGGGGGCAGGAGGAACACTGAAGCTTTCTTT	CASGGRRNTEAFF
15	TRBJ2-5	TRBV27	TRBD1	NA	TGTGCCAGCAGTTCGGGACAGGGAGGGCAAGAGACCCAGTACTTC	CASSSGQGGQETQYF
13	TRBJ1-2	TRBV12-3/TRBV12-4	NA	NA	TGTGCCAGCAGGAACCAGATCAACTATGGCTACACCTTC	CASRNQINYGYTF
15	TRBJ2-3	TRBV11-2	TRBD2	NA	TGTGCCAGCAGCCGACGGGGGGGTAGCACAGATACGCAGTATTTT	CASSRRGGSTDTQYF
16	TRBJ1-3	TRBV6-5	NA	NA	TGTGCCAGCAGTTATTCGACAGGAGCCTCTGGAAACACCATATATTTT	CASSYSTGASGNTIYF